The 27 T cell receptor beta chains listed next were all sequenced from one sample in a study of CD8+ T cells in alopecia areata. The treatment denotes: oral pan-JAK inhibitor, 5-10 mg twice daily. Sequencing used cDNA as its template, made by extracting RNA and reverse transcribing it. The repertoire was sequenced with immunoSEQ multiplex PCR; TCRdb's copy has only in-frame clones and lacks some. The table includes about 180,000 clones, 50% to 75% detected once. This specimen consisted of CD4+ T cells sorted from blood, obtained at approximately week 60, from a patient treated with tofacitinib. These receptors all come from a human donor with alopecia areata.

This clone was observed a few times. The V gene is TRBV29-1, the J gene TRBJ1-1; 7 bases match TRBD1. CDR1 and CDR2 from the germline V gene are SQVTM and ANQGSEA. The J segment lost 1 base and the V segment lost 7 bases, leaving 6 bases of the junction unmatched. This CDR3 has 13 amino acids. Here the CDR3 DNA reads TGCAGCGCCTACAGGGGACCGAACACTGAAGCTTTCTTT. This encodes CSAYRGPNTEAFF.

This clone was detected only once. This chain links TRBV5-6 with TRBJ1-6; the match to TRBD1 covers 7 bases. This CDR3 region has 14 residues. J gave up 9 bases and V 0 bases, and 3 bases lay outside the gene matches. Germline V gene lookup returns CDR1 SGHDT and CDR2 YYEEEE. In DNA form, the CDR3 reads TGTGCCAGCAGCTTGGGACAGGGTTTTTCACCCCTCCACTTT. Residues: CASSLGQGFSPLHF.

The table lists this clone with a few counts. The chain uses TRBV7-6 and TRBJ1-3; a possible D gene is TRBD1 (5 bases). V was cut by 4 bases and J by 0 bases, with 13 bases left in between. Germline assignment: CDR1 SGHVS and CDR2 FNYEAQ. CDR3 length: 16 amino acids. In DNA, the CDR3 is TGTGCCAGCAGCTCGCTCACGGGACTCTCTGGAAACACCATATATTTT. The encoded protein is CASSSLTGLSGNTIYF.

This clone was seen a few times. The V call is TRBV4-2, the J call TRBJ2-2; TRBD1 might be the D (5 bases). The CDR3 extends over 16 amino acids. CDR1 LGHNA and CDR2 YNFKEQ come from the germline V gene. V dropped 1 base and J dropped 0 bases, with 9 bases sitting between them. Written as DNA, the CDR3 is TGTGCCAGCAGCCAAGGCCGACAGACGAACACCGGGGAGCTGTTTTTT. This gives the protein CASSQGRQTNTGELFF.

This clone came up a few times. V is TRBV5-6 and J is TRBJ2-5, with D unresolved. V dropped 4 bases and J dropped 2 bases, with 15 bases sitting between them. The CDR3 consists of 15 residues. CDR1 and CDR2 (germline): SGHDT, YYEEEE. The CDR3 protein is CASSKGLSSQETQYF. CDR3 DNA: TGTGCCAGCAGCAAGGGTCTGTCGAGTCAAGAGACCCAGTACTTC.

This chain joins TRBV2 and TRBJ2-2; D call uncertain. V dropped 6 bases and J dropped 0 bases, with 8 bases sitting between them. The germline V gene encodes CDR1 SNHLY and CDR2 FYNNEI. The CDR3 is made up of 14 amino acids. The CDR3 DNA reads as TGTGCCAGCAGCGGAATCGCGAACACCGGGGAGCTGTTTTTT. This encodes CASSGIANTGELFF. Together with reference TRBV2 and TRBJ2-2, the CDR3 gives the full variable domain: EPEVTQTPSHQVTQMGQEVILRCVPISNHLYFYWYRQILGQKVEFLVSFYNNEISEKSEIFDDQFSVERPDGSNFTLKIRSTKLEDSAMYFCASSGIANTGELFFGEGSRLTVL.

This chain uses TRBV6-1 with TRBJ1-5; unclear D gene. Trimming cost V 7 bases and J 2 bases, with 15 bases left between them. Germline loops: CDR1 MNHNS, CDR2 SASEGT. This CDR3 is built from 15 residues. In DNA form, the CDR3 reads TGTGCCAGCACCACTGCCCGGGGTGGCAATCAGCCCCAGCATTTT. This encodes CASTTARGGNQPQHF.

The chain recombines TRBV29-1 with TRBJ1-4; TRBD1 matches 7 bases. Germline V gene data show CDR1 as SQVTM and CDR2 as ANQGSEA. V trimming: 6 bases; J trimming: 8 bases; junction bases outside the gene matches: 12. The CDR3 sequence is 14 residues long. The CDR3 coding sequence is TGCAGCGTGAGCGGGACAGATGGAGGGGAAAAACTGTTTTTT. Residues: CSVSGTDGGEKLFF.

There are a few counts of this clone. The V and J genes are TRBV30 and TRBJ1-1; no clear D. The CDR3 is made up of 11 amino acids. Germline V gene data show CDR1 as GTSNPN and CDR2 as SVGIG (reference sequence). Trimming pared 1 base from V and 5 bases from J, leaving 5 bases between. The CDR3 DNA follows: TGTGCCTGGAGTGCGGAAACTGAAGCTTTCTTT. Translated, it gives CAWSAETEAFF.

This sequence joins TRBV4-2 and TRBJ2-5; TRBD2 aligns across 7 bases. The ends lost 0 bases at V and 10 bases at J; junction bases unmatched: 11. From germline, CDR1 is LGHNA and CDR2 YNFKEQ. This CDR3 contains 15 residues. The CDR3 DNA reads as TGTGCCAGCAGCCAAGATCCGCCCAATCCGGGGGGCCAGTACTTC. Amino acids: CASSQDPPNPGGQYF.

V is TRBV5-6 and J is TRBJ2-6, with a possible D match to TRBD1 (6 bases). Trimming stripped 5 bases from V and 1 base from J, with 10 bases between. The CDR3 totals 15 residues. Germline V gene data show CDR1 as SGHDT and CDR2 as YYEEEE. CDR3 in amino acids: CASRTTGSGANVLTF. The CDR3 region has the DNA TGTGCCAGCAGAACAACAGGGTCTGGGGCCAACGTCCTGACTTTC.

CDR3 nucleotide sequence: TGTGCCACCAGCAGACAACAGGGGGATAATGAAAAACTGTTTTTT. Translating it yields CATSRQQGDNEKLFF. The V call is TRBV15, the J call TRBJ1-4; 8 bases map to TRBD1. The J segment lost 4 bases and the V segment lost 2 bases, leaving 3 bases of the junction unmatched. Looked up from germline, CDR1 is LNHNV and CDR2 is YYDKDF (reference sequence). The CDR3 covers 15 residues.

The chain carries TRBV30 and TRBJ2-3, with D possibly matching TRBD2 (7 bases). The CDR3 is 14 amino acids. V was cut by 4 bases and J by 4 bases, with 15 bases left in between. Germline CDR1 reads GTSNPN; CDR2 reads SVGIG (reference sequence). This CDR3 is CAWKIGGLADTQYF. CDR3 in DNA: TGTGCCTGGAAGATCGGGGGGCTCGCAGATACGCAGTATTTT.

V is TRBV9 and J is TRBJ2-1, with 8 bases matching TRBD1. Trimming cost V 1 base and J 8 bases; bases outside gene matches: 8. The CDR3 is made up of 15 amino acids. Germline-derived CDR1 and CDR2 are SGDLS and YYNGEE. The CDR3 region is CASSVIQGANHEQFF. In nucleotides, the CDR3 is TGTGCCAGCAGCGTAATCCAGGGGGCAAATCATGAGCAGTTCTTC.

V gene TRBV2 combines with J gene TRBJ1-1; no reliable D call. V lost 7 bases to trimming and J lost 1 base, with 1 base between them. Germline CDR1 SNHLY, CDR2 FYNNEI. This CDR3 is built from 10 residues. The CDR3 is CASKNTEAFF. The DNA of the CDR3 is TGTGCCAGCAAGAACACTGAAGCTTTCTTT.

The J gene is TRBJ1-2, the V gene TRBV9; 9 bases are shared with TRBD1. V lost 0 bases to trimming and J lost 8 bases; unmatched junction nucleotides: 5. The CDR3 is 14 residues long. Germline V gives CDR1 SGDLS, CDR2 YYNGEE. This CDR3 reads CASSVATGGGGYTF. The CDR3 DNA sequence: TGTGCCAGCAGCGTAGCCACAGGGGGCGGGGGCTACACCTTC.

This clone was seen a single time. The gene calls are TRBV5-1 and TRBJ2-1; perhaps D is TRBD1 or TRBD2 (5 bases each). This CDR3 spans 15 amino acids. Trimming left V 4 bases short and J 5 bases short, with 16 bases between. Germline V gene data show CDR1 as SGHRS and CDR2 as YFSETQ. This CDR3 reads CASSADSGKNNEQFF. The CDR3 nucleotides read TGCGCCAGCAGCGCTGACAGCGGAAAAAACAATGAGCAGTTCTTC.

The chain carries TRBV19 and TRBJ2-7, with 7 positions matching TRBD1. The germline V gene encodes CDR1 LNHDA and CDR2 SQIVND (reference sequence). The junction had 4 bases not matched to a gene; V was cut back by 7 bases and J by 1 base. This CDR3 is 13 amino acids long. The CDR3: CASKETGSYEQYF. CDR3 in DNA: TGTGCCAGTAAGGAGACAGGGTCCTACGAGCAGTACTTC.

This clone was counted many times. The rearrangement links TRBV5-6 to TRBJ1-2; D ambiguous. V gave up 0 bases and J gave up 7 bases, with 4 bases separating them. Per the germline V gene, CDR1 is SGHDT and CDR2 is YYEEEE. The CDR3 length is 11 residues. CDR3 DNA: TGTGCCAGCAGCTTGGACATTGGCTACACCTTC. Its protein is CASSLDIGYTF.

There are a few counts of this clone. The V call is TRBV18, the J call TRBJ1-6; 7 positions agree with TRBD1. From germline, CDR1 is KGHSH and CDR2 LQKENI. The ends lost 1 base at V and 5 bases at J; junction bases unmatched: 2. The CDR3 covers 15 residues. CDR3 in amino acids: CASSPQGANNSPLHF. CDR3 nucleotides: TGTGCCAGCTCACCACAGGGGGCGAATAATTCACCCCTCCACTTT. Combining the CDR3 with reference TRBV18 and TRBJ1-6 gives the whole variable domain NAGVMQNPRHLVRRRGQEARLRCSPMKGHSHVYWYRQLPEEGLKFMVYLQKENIIDESGMPKERFSAEFPKEGPSILRIQQVVRGDSAAYFCASSPQGANNSPLHFGNGTRLTVT.

The chain couples TRBV18 to TRBJ2-7; 8 bases align to TRBD1. The CDR3 is 15 residues long. The germline CDR1 and CDR2 sequences are KGHSH and LQKENI. The ends lost 4 bases at V and 7 bases at J; junction bases unmatched: 12. CDR3 nucleotide sequence: TGTGCCAGCTCACAGGACGGACAGGGTTCAGCTGAGCAGTACTTC. Its protein product is CASSQDGQGSAEQYF. Full variable domain (missing parts from reference TRBV18 and TRBJ2-7): NAGVMQNPRHLVRRRGQEARLRCSPMKGHSHVYWYRQLPEEGLKFMVYLQKENIIDESGMPKERFSAEFPKEGPSILRIQQVVRGDSAAYFCASSQDGQGSAEQYFGPGTRLTVT.

This chain connects TRBV5-1 to TRBJ2-5, with D unresolved. CDR1 SGHRS and CDR2 YFSETQ come from the germline V gene. Trimming took off 0 bases at V and 1 base at J, with 7 bases between the two ends. This CDR3 region has 14 residues. CDR3 coding DNA: TGCGCCAGCAGCTTGGCTGGGCCCCAAGAGACCCAGTACTTC. It translates to CASSLAGPQETQYF.

V usage is TRBV29-1 and J usage is TRBJ1-3, with 7 nucleotides matching TRBD1. Germline V gives CDR1 SQVTM, CDR2 ANQGSEA. This CDR3 has 13 residues. The CDR3 is CAAGTVSGNTIYF. CDR3 in DNA: TGCGCCGCGGGGACAGTCTCTGGAAACACCATATATTTT.

The chain employs TRBV19 and TRBJ2-5, with D possibly matching TRBD2 (6 bases). The length of the CDR3 is 14 residues. With 6 bases removed from V and 2 bases from J, the gap between germline ends came to 13 bases. The germline gives CDR1 LNHDA, CDR2 SQIVND (reference sequence). The CDR3 is CASSRLGGQETQYF. The CDR3 DNA sequence: TGTGCCAGTAGCCGACTAGGTGGTCAAGAGACCCAGTACTTC.

This sequence joins TRBV30 and TRBJ1-2, with no clear D. Between the trimmed V and J ends, which lost 2 bases and 7 bases, there was a span of 11 bases. This CDR3 is 12 amino acids long. Germline assignment: CDR1 GTSNPN and CDR2 SVGIG (reference sequence). The CDR3 DNA is TGTGCCTGGAGTAGGCAGGCTGGTGGCTACACCTTC. Translation gives CAWSRQAGGYTF.

The chain couples TRBV15 to TRBJ1-5; maybe TRBD1 (5 bases). Per germline, CDR1 LNHNV and CDR2 YYDKDF (reference sequence). The CDR3 loop spans 16 amino acids. Trimming removed 1 base from V and 10 bases from J, with 20 bases in between. The CDR3 DNA sequence: TGTGCCACCAGCAGAGGACCCCTCCCGCAGGGAGTACCCCAGCATTTT. Residues: CATSRGPLPQGVPQHF.

Only one count was recorded for this clone. The chain recombines TRBV7-2 with TRBJ2-1, with D unclear. V was clipped by 1 base and J by 8 bases, with 3 bases between them. This CDR3 is built from 11 residues. In germline, CDR1 is SGHTA, CDR2 FQGNSA. CDR3 bases: TGTGCCAGCAGCTTAGGGGATGAGCAGTTCTTC. It specifies CASSLGDEQFF.